Listed below are T cell receptor beta chains from one sample, sequenced in a study of blood T cell repertoires in COVID-19. Here immunoSEQ multiplex PCR was the method, and the copy in TCRdb shows in-frame clones only, minus some. This sample has 200,000 to 300,000 clones, with 65% to 85% found just once. Sequenced input: peripheral blood. The receptors derive from a woman of 80 years or more with acute or convalescent COVID-19. CDR3s include the opening cysteine and the closing phenylalanine or tryptophan. Each record gives: CDR3 DNA, CDR3 protein, clone size, J gene, D gene, V gene. The D gene is left open where the match is weak. For some rows the clone size is stated as once, few or many, or as a class when expanded; others skip it.

TGTGCCAGCAGCCGCGGACAGGGGCTAGCAACTAATGAAAAACTGTTTTTT,CASSRGQGLATNEKLFF,-,TRBJ1-4,TRBD1,TRBV5-4
TGTGCCAGCAGTTCTCCGGGACAGACCTACGAGCAGTACTTC,CASSSPGQTYEQYF,-,TRBJ2-7,TRBD1,TRBV28
TGTGCCAGCAGCCAACTACAGGGAGATGGCTACACCTTC,CASSQLQGDGYTF,-,TRBJ1-2,-,TRBV3-1/TRBV3-2
TGTGCCAGCAGCTTGGGCAGGGACAGGTTTAACACCGGGGAGCTGTTTTTT,CASSLGRDRFNTGELFF,-,TRBJ2-2,TRBD1,TRBV5-8
TGCGCCAGCAGTCAATCCGTCTCTGAAGCTTTCTTT,CASSQSVSEAFF,-,TRBJ1-1,-,TRBV23-1
TGTGCCAGCAGTGAACGGGGGGACAGGGGGCTGGTGAGCAATCAGCCCCAGCATTTT,CASSERGDRGLVSNQPQHF,-,TRBJ1-5,TRBD1,TRBV6-1
TGTGCCAGCAGCCCCAAACCAACAGGAAACCGGGAGCAGTTCTTC,CASSPKPTGNREQFF,-,TRBJ2-1,-,TRBV16
TGCAGCGCCGGGACAGGGCAAGAAAAACTGTTTTTT,CSAGTGQEKLFF,-,TRBJ1-4,TRBD1,TRBV29-1
TGTGCCAGCAGCCCGACCACAGGGGCTGTCGGGACCCAGTACTTC,CASSPTTGAVGTQYF,-,TRBJ2-5,TRBD1,TRBV9
TGTGCCAGTAACCCTGGGCGGCAGGGTCATACGCAGTATTTT,CASNPGRQGHTQYF,-,TRBJ2-3,-,TRBV19
TGTGCCAGTAGTCCATTGGGACACTTGAACACTGAAGCTTTCTTT,CASSPLGHLNTEAFF,-,TRBJ1-1,-,TRBV19
TGTGCCAGCAGCTCCACAGATCTCGCCGATGAAAAACTGTTTTTT,CASSSTDLADEKLFF,-,TRBJ1-4,-,TRBV7-6
TGTGCCAGCAGGTTGAGCGGGAATGAGCAGTTCTTC,CASRLSGNEQFF,once,TRBJ2-1,-,TRBV6-6